This T cell receptor beta chain was observed in a study of OX40 agonist ivuxolimab in advanced cancers. In the study overall: Ivuxolimab, which targeted the costimulatory receptor OX40 (CD134), was an agonistic, fully human IgG2 monoclonal antibody. Intravenous ivuxolimab was administered to patients every 2 weeks at six dose levels: 0.01, 0.1, 0.3, 1.5, 3 and 10 mg/kg. Of the approximately 50 dose-escalation patients, hepatocellular carcinoma was present in about 20, melanoma in roughly 15, renal cell carcinoma in 9 and head and neck cancer in 9. In the dose-escalation cohort, 65% to 85% of patients were male, and the mean age was roughly 60 years with a range of roughly 20 to 80. Patients were allowed to have had prior anti-PD-1, anti-PD-L1 or anti-CTLA-4 therapy, and around 41% of the dose-escalation patients had previously received checkpoint inhibitors. Partial responses occurred in three dose-escalation patients: two with cutaneous melanoma and one with hepatocellular carcinoma. Peripheral TCRbeta sequencing aimed to test whether ivuxolimab altered TCR sequence diversity and caused clonal T-cell expansion. The paper covers the monotherapy dose-escalation part of the phase I ivuxolimab trial, which included N of about 50 patients. What the work shows at the level of the full study, not this receptor alone: After ivuxolimab, expanded clones were on average more numerous among CD8+ T cells than among CD4+ T cells. Low levels of normalized T-cell clonal expansion were also seen in some nonresponding patients. Clonal expansion of both CD4+ and CD8+ blood T cells was observed from baseline to week 6 at doses 0.1 to 3.0 mg/kg. The antigen specificity of the peripheral T cells that underwent clonal expansion was not determined. Partial responders in the 0.1-3.0 mg/kg groups had among the lowest normalized peripheral clonal expansion, especially among CD8+ T cells.

Cut back by 0 bases and 0 bases, the V and J ends lie 5 bases apart. Reading from cysteine to phenylalanine, the CDR3 counts 14 amino acids. Only CDR3 DNA is held: 42 bases, read in frame from base 1. The germline V gene specifies SGHVS as CDR1 and FQNEAQ as CDR2. Genomic DNA was isolated from the sorted cells so that the TCRbeta CDR3 region could be sequenced. The immunoSEQ Assay was used to sequence the TCRbeta CDR3 regions. The source is immuneACCESS, and TCRdb retained only in-frame sequences with V and J called. Part of the clones is not carried over; for the studies checked, unresolved V genes explain less than half of this, and the remainder is unexplained. This sample lists over 30,000 clones; around 84% were detected once. About 12% of the sample rests with the top ten. Patients with a history of autoimmune disease or receiving systemic immunosuppression were excluded from the trial. In every dose cohort, peripheral blood was drawn for TCR sequencing at baseline, cycle 4 day 1, and cycle 7 day 1. Samples were obtained from an open-label, multicenter, first-in-human phase I dose-escalation trial of ivuxolimab. Adults with locally advanced or metastatic head and neck squamous cell, hepatocellular, melanoma or renal cell carcinoma were enrolled in the trial. Before TCR sequencing, CD4+ and CD8+ T cells were separately sorted from peripheral blood.

In regard to this clone: What antigen it recognizes has not been identified. No much larger clone is present one base from it, and per-base qualities are unavailable.

The starting material was CD4+ or CD8+ T cells sorted from blood, obtained in a trial of the OX40 agonist ivuxolimab. The V gene is TRBV7-8 and the J gene is TRBJ2-5, with no D gene named confidently. This receptor was identified in an adult with an advanced solid tumor such as melanoma, head and neck, liver or kidney cancer. The CDR3 region reads CASSLAGNQETQYF. The nucleotide sequence reads TGTGCCAGCAGCTTAGCGGGTAACCAAGAGACCCAGTACTTC.